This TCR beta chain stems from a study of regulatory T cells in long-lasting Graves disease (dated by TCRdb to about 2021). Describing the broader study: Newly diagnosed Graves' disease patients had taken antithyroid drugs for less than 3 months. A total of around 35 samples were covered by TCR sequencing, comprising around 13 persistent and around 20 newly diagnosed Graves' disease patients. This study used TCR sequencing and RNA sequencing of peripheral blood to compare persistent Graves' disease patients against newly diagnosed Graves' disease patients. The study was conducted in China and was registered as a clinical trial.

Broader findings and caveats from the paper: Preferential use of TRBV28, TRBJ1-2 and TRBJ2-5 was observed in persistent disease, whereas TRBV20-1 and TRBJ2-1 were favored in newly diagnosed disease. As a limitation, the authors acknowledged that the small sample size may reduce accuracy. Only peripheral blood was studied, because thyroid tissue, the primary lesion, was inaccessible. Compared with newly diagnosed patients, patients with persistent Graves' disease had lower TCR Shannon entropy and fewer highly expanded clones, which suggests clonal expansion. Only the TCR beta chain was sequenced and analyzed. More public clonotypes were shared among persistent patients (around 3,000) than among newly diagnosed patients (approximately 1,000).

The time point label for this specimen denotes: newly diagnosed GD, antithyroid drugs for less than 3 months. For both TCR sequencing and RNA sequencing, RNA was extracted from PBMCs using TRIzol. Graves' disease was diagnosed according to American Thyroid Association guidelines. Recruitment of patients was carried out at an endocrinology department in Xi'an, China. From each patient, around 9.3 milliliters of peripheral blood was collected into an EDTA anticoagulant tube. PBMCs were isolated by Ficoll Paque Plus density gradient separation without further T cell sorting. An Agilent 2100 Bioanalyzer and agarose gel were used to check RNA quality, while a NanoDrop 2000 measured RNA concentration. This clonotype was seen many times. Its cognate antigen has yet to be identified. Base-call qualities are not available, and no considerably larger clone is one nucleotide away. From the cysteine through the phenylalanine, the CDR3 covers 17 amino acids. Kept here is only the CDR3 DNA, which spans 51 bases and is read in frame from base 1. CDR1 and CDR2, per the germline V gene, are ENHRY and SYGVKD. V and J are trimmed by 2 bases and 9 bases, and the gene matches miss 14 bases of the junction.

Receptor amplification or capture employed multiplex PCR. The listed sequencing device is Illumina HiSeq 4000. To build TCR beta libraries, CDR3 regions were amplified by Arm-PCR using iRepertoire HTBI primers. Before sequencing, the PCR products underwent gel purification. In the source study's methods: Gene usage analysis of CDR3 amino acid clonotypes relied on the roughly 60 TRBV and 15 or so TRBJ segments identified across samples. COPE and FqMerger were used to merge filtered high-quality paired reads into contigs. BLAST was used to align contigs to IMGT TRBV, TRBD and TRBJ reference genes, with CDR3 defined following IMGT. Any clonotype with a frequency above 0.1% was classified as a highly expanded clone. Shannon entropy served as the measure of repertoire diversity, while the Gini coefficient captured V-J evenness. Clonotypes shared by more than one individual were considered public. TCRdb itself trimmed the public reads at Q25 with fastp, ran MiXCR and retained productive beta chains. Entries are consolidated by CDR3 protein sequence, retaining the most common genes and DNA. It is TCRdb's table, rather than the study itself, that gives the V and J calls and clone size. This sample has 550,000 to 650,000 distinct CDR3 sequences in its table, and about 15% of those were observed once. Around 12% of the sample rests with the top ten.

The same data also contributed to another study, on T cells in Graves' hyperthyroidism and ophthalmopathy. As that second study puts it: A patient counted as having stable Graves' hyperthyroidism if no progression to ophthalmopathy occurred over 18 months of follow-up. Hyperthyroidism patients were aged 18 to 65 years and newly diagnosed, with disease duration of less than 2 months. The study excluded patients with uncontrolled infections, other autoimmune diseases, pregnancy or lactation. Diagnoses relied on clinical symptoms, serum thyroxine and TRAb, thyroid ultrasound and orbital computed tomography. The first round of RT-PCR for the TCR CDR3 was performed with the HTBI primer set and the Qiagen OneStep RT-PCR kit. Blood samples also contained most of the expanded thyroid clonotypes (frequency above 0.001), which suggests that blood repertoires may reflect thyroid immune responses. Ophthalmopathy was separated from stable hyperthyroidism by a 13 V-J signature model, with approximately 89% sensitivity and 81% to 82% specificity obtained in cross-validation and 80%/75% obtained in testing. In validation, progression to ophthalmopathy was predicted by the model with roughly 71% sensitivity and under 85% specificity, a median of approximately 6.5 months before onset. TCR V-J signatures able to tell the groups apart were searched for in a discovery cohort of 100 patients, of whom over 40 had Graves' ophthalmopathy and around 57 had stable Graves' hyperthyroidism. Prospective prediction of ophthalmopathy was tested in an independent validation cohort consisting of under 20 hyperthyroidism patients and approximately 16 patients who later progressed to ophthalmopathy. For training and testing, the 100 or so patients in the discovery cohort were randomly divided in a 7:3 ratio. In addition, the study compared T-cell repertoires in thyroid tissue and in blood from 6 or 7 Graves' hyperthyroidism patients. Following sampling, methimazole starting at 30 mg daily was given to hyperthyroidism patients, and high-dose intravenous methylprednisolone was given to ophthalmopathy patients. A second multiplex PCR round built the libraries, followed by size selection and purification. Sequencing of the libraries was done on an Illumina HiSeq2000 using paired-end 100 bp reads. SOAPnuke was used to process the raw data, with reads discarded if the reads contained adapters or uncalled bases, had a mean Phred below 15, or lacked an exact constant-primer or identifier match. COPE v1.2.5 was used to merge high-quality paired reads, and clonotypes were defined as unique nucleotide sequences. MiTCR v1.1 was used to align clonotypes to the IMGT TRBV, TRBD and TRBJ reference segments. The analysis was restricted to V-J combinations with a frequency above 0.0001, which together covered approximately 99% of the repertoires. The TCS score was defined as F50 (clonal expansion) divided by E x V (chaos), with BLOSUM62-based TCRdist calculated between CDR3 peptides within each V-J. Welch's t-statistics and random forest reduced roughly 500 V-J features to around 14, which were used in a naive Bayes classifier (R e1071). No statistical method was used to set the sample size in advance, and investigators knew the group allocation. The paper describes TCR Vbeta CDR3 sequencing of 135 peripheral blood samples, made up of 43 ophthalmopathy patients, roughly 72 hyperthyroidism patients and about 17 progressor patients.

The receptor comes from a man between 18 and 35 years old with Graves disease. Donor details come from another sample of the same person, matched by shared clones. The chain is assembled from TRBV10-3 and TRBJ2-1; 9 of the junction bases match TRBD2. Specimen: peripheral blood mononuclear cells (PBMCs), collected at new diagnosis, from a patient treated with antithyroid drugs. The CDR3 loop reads CAISEEWREGLSGEQFF. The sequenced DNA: TGTGCCATCAGTGAGGAATGGCGGGAGGGTTTGAGTGGTGAGCAGTTCTTC.